Presented here are 7 T cell receptor beta chains from one specimen sequenced in a study of cytomegalovirus exposure and HLA in healthy donors listed by TCRdb under 2017. Library preparation was by the immunoSEQ multiplex PCR assay. The clones in this table, taken by TCRdb from immuneACCESS, are in-frame only. Not every clone is retained; where verified, under half of the shortfall comes from an unresolved V gene, and the cause of the rest is unknown. In all, the sample holds about 100,000 clones, and under 97% of those were seen once. The ten top clones hold under 0.75% of the sample. The sample taken for sequencing was PBMCs. The receptors shown here come from a woman younger than 35 in good health and CMV-seronegative.

This chain connects TRBV16 to TRBJ2-3, with 10 bases lining up with TRBD1. V shed 2 bases, J shed 5 bases, and the junction held 4 bases outside the gene matches. The length of the CDR3 is 15 residues. CDR1 is KGHSY and CDR2 is FQNENV in the germline V gene. The CDR3 spells CASSQDRGPEDTQYF. The CDR3, as DNA: TGTGCCAGCAGCCAAGACAGGGGGCCTGAAGATACGCAGTATTTT.

The CDR3 loop reads CASSLAQGSYEQYF. In DNA form, the CDR3 reads TGTGCCAGCAGCTTGGCTCAGGGGTCCTACGAGCAGTACTTC. The V and J genes are TRBV5-6 and TRBJ2-7; D is possibly TRBD1 (6 bases). Germline values: CDR1 SGHDT, CDR2 YYEEEE. The CDR3 length is 14 residues. With 0 bases removed from V and 1 base from J, the gap between germline ends came to 8 bases. Complete variable domain (other parts from reference TRBV5-6 and TRBJ2-7): DAGVTQSPTHLIKTRGQQVTLRCSPKSGHDTVSWYQQALGQGPQFIFQYYEEEERQRGNFPDRFSGHQFPNYSSELNVNALLLGDSALYLCASSLAQGSYEQYFGPGTRLTVT.

V is TRBV29-1 and J is TRBJ1-1; 10 bases are a match to TRBD1. After removal of 1 base from V and 1 base from J, the junction contained 6 bases not matched to a gene. CDR1 and CDR2 (germline): SQVTM, ANQGSEA. The CDR3 runs 16 residues. CDR3: CSVEGVRDRGNTEAFF. The CDR3 nucleotides read TGCAGCGTTGAAGGTGTCCGGGACAGGGGGAACACTGAAGCTTTCTTT.

The gene calls are TRBV27 and TRBJ2-3; D is uncertain. V lost 2 bases and J 4 bases, leaving 7 bases between the germline ends. Germline V gene lookup returns CDR1 MNHEY and CDR2 SMNVEV (reference sequence). The CDR3 length is 13 residues. The CDR3 DNA sequence: TGTGCCAGCAGTTTAAGTGGCTCAGATACGCAGTATTTT. Translating it yields CASSLSGSDTQYF.

This rearrangement joins TRBV30 to TRBJ1-3; TRBD1 matches 8 bases. Germline loops: CDR1 GTSNPN, CDR2 SVGIG (reference sequence). This CDR3 has 15 residues. V lost 0 bases to trimming and J lost 8 bases; unmatched junction nucleotides: 9. The CDR3 loop reads CAWSVHGQGQDTIYF. The CDR3 DNA follows: TGTGCCTGGAGTGTCCATGGACAGGGTCAGGACACCATATATTTT.

V gene TRBV28 combines with J gene TRBJ1-1, with D unresolved. Germline CDR1 is MDHEN and CDR2 is SYDVKM. The CDR3 has 11 residues. V was trimmed by 1 base and J by 7 bases, leaving 4 bases between them. In nucleotides, the CDR3 is TGTGCCAGCAGTTTATTCAGTGAAGCTTTCTTT. Its protein is CASSLFSEAFF.

J is TRBJ2-7 and V is TRBV19, with 11 positions matching TRBD1. The CDR3 has 14 amino acids. After removal of 8 bases from V and 2 bases from J, the junction contained 5 bases not matched to a gene. The germline V gene encodes CDR1 LNHDA and CDR2 SQIVND (reference sequence). The DNA for the CDR3 is TGTGCCAGTGCACGGGACAGGGGGACCTACGAGCAGTACTTC. It specifies CASARDRGTYEQYF.